These T cell receptor beta chains were read from a single sample in a study of T cell changes during pregnancy in multiple sclerosis. Sequencing used immunoSEQ multiplex PCR; TCRdb keeps in-frame clones, though not all of them. The sample includes 59,000 or so clones, 92% of them seen just once. The sequences come from peripheral blood, collected in the third trimester of pregnancy. The receptor set was obtained from a female donor in good health, enrolled as a control in a pregnancy study. CDR3s leave out the opening cysteine and the closing phenylalanine or tryptophan.

cdr3_aa j_call v_call
ASSYSQARNEQY TRBJ2-7 TRBV6-5
ASSDRDFLYNEQF TRBJ2-1 TRBV5-4
ASSLRRASTDTQY TRBJ2-3 TRBV13
ASDSDREGQPQH TRBJ1-5 TRBV12-5
ASSLSVSPLH TRBJ1-6 TRBV7-6
ASSQENSVKDTQY TRBJ2-3 TRBV4-3
ASSEAAGTGGNEQF TRBJ2-1 TRBV6-1
ASTSLGVSGNTIY TRBJ1-3 TRBV6-5
ASRFQGAGGYT TRBJ1-2 TRBV9
ASSLGTGGLYGYT TRBJ1-2 TRBV6-1
ASSLDTLYEQY TRBJ2-7 TRBV7-8
ASSLTGTTNEKLF TRBJ1-4 TRBV7-9
ASSSGYGYT TRBJ1-2 TRBV7-6
SVSGQGKRDGYT TRBJ1-2 TRBV29-1
ASRTGGFGTEAF TRBJ1-1 TRBV6-6
ASSSMDRRETQY TRBJ2-5 TRBV27
ASSYSQGVLRGYT TRBJ1-2 TRBV6-5
ASSNQGQENTEAF TRBJ1-1 TRBV19
ASSKREGGTDTQY TRBJ2-3 TRBV5-1
ASSLVGQGVTEAF TRBJ1-1 TRBV5-1
ASSLPRADNYGYT TRBJ1-2 TRBV7-2
ASSPRDSYGYT TRBJ1-2 TRBV27
ASSPEGAPNEKLF TRBJ1-4 TRBV7-2
ASSRTSGGASTDTQY TRBJ2-3 TRBV19
ASSSAGSYEQY TRBJ2-7 TRBV11-3
ASSTSGSDGYT TRBJ1-2 TRBV19
ASSSSGTSYEQY TRBJ2-7 TRBV5-4
ASSVRSSLATDTQY TRBJ2-3 TRBV9
ASFQAGQGAVPKNIQY TRBJ2-4 TRBV5-6
ASTVQGDYGYT TRBJ1-2 TRBV6-5
ASSQVMAPEAF TRBJ1-1 TRBV13
ASSLSSSGRKGEQY TRBJ2-7 TRBV28
ASSAGTGGLSGYT TRBJ1-2 TRBV2
ASSQALAGGETQY TRBJ2-5 TRBV14
ASSPGGGAFHEQY TRBJ2-7 TRBV7-3
ARSTDIATNEKLF TRBJ1-4 TRBV5-3
ASSLAANEQF TRBJ2-1 TRBV7-9
ASSRGTSGSVWYNEQF TRBJ2-1 TRBV19
ASSGASGGRETQY TRBJ2-5 TRBV10-2